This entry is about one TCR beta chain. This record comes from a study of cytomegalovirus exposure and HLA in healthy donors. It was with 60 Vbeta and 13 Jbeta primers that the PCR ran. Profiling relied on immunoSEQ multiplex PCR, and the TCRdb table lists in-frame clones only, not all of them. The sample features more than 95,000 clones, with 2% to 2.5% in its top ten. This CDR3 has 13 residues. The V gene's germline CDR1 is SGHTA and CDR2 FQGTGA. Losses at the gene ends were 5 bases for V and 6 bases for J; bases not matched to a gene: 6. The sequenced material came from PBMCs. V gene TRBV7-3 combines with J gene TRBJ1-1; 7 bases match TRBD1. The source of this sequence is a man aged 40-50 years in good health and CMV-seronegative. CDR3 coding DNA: TGTGCCAGCAGCAGAGGGGGCTCGGCTGAAGCTTTCTTT. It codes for CASSRGGSAEAFF.